This section outlines one T cell receptor beta chain sequence together with its context. Its binding antigen is unknown. Base-call qualities are not available, and no considerably larger clone is one nucleotide away. TCRbeta CDR3 regions were amplified from genomic DNA using the immunoSEQ Assay, a bias-controlled multiplex PCR. In the source study's methods: Nucleated cell counts per sample were estimated from amplification of reference gene primers within the assay. To quantify the absolute abundance of each unique TCRbeta CDR3 rearrangement, sequence reads were collapsed and filtered. For each sample, productive Simpson clonality was calculated as the square root of Simpson's diversity index across productive rearrangements. Held by TCRdb, this immuneACCESS table contains in-frame sequences only and omits some clones. Under half of the omission traces to an unresolved V gene where checked; the cause of the rest is unknown. Clone size and the V and J calls come from that table; the DNA yielded D and trimming. The sample yields about 99,000 clones; 85% to 90% were counted once. The leading ten clones occupy about 5.1% of the sample.

The CDR3 covers 13 residues, taking in both the cysteine and the phenylalanine. Only the CDR3 region is kept as DNA, spanning 39 bases read in frame from base 1. Trimming takes 1 base from V and 7 bases from J, and the germline ends sit 10 bases apart. Collaborating institutions collected whole blood in K2EDTA tubes following their own protocols. For TCRbeta analysis, collaborators shipped samples as frozen whole blood, isolated PBMCs, or DNA extracted from either of those sample types. This specimen belongs to a study of blood T cell repertoires in COVID-19 (dated by TCRdb to the early 2020s). Some background on the complete study: Samples from collaborators originated in the United States, Italy and Spain and spanned both the acute and convalescent phases of COVID-19. Samples were obtained from the ongoing ImmuneRACE study (first 160 participants) and from some 1,300 subjects provided by 6 global collaborators. Deeply sampled blood TCRbeta repertoires from subjects exposed to, actively infected with, or recovered from COVID-19 were included in the dataset. A de-identified subject ID, COVID-19 status, age in years and sex were almost always included in the sample metadata. The repertoires were released in a freely available public database intended as a resource for research on the immune response to SARS-CoV-2. Where available, HLA class I and class II types were obtained from metadata supplied by the sample provider rather than from assay-based typing. The material from the prospective study consisted of cDNA or gDNA derived from T cells, B-cell-depleted T cells, or PBMCs. Broad study findings and their caveats: Clinical and demographic metadata were provided uncurated, with the amount varying by source and participant.

This sequence uses TRBV12-3 or TRBV12-4 and TRBJ1-2, with no reliable assignment of the D segment. The receptor comes from a human donor in a cohort sampled during active COVID-19. The source material was peripheral blood. CDR3 sequence: CASSLERTGGYTF. The DNA sequence is as follows: TGTGCCAGCAGTTTAGAGCGGACGGGTGGCTACACCTTC.